This T cell receptor beta chain stems from a study of CD8+ T cells in alopecia areata. Overall study context: Percent of scalp involved defined treated patients' severity scores. Study-wide results and caveats: Higher clonality than in normal scalp was seen in lesional scalp, especially alopecia totalis/universalis.

Treatment reported: oral pan-JAK inhibitor, 5-10 mg twice daily. Samples from alopecia areata patients were lesional scalp punch biopsies and peripheral blood. The researchers isolated CD4+ and CD8+ T cells from PBMCs by sorting. The germline V gene encodes CDR1 GTSNPN and CDR2 SVGIG (reference sequence). The CDR3 loop spans 14 amino acids. V was trimmed by 2 bases and J by 0 bases, leaving 8 bases between them. About this clone: The antigen remains undetermined. Other DNA sequences within the sample encode an identical CDR3.

The sequencing template was cDNA reverse transcribed from extracted RNA. Repertoires were generated with immunoSEQ multiplex PCR, while TCRdb's copy carries only in-frame clones and drops some. This sample has about 140,000 clones; 45% to 60% occur once, and the top ten carry 15% to 20%. The rearrangement links TRBV30 to TRBJ1-5; D unresolved. The specimen was CD8+ T cells sorted from blood, collected at week 4, from a patient treated with tofacitinib. The sequence was collected from a human donor with alopecia areata. CDR3 DNA sequence: TGTGCCTGGAGTCCCCCCTATAGCAATCAGCCCCAGCATTTT. It specifies CAWSPPYSNQPQHF.